This TCR beta chain was found in a study of shared clonotypes between healthy human individuals. General study results and limits: Of the naive CD4 clonotypes, approximately 5% were shared across several donors. Generally, estimated richness proved larger in naive subsets than it did in memory subsets.

As concerns this clone: What it binds is unknown.

Donation came from healthy HIV-negative adults that had no recent acute infections or vaccinations. Both subsets, CD45RA+ naive and CD45RA-negative memory, were split from the CD4+ cells. The trim removed 7 bases at V and 4 bases at J, leaving 9 bases unmatched. The CDR3 contains 14 residues. CDR1 ENHRY and CDR2 SYGVKD come from the germline V gene. The method was immunoSEQ multiplex PCR; TCRdb's version includes in-frame clones alone and lacks a portion of them. This sample has 950,000 to 1,100,000 clones, with about four fifths found just once. The specimen was memory CD4+ T cells from PBMCs. The subset: CD45RA-negative fraction. The TCR was taken from a man aged 18 to 29 in good health. Some clones in this sample may be carry-over from other donors' samples. The chain has TRBV10-3 and TRBJ1-1; TRBD1 agrees at 7 bases. Here the CDR3 DNA reads TGTGCCATCAAACAACAGGGGTCCGGCACTGAAGCTTTCTTT. This gives the protein CAIKQQGSGTEAFF.